This T cell receptor beta chain was captured in a study of T-cell reconstitution after alpha-beta-depleted transplantation in children. Overall study results and limits: Expanded graft clones, several hundred of them, were reportedly the source of alpha-beta T cells about two months after transplant.

The library targeted TCRbeta and was prepared with unique molecular identifiers. MiXCR was run by TCRdb on the PCR reads, yielding one entry per CDR3 protein. The table records about 250,000 distinct CDR3 sequences, around 25% of them present only once. The table lists this clonotype with a few counts. Its antigen is unknown. This sequence was found in a female patient younger than 10 who had a stem cell transplant for congenital amegakaryocytic thrombocytopenia, so the T cells may come from the graft donor. The sample was PBMCs, mostly from graft donor cells, taken 360 days after TCRalphabeta/CD19-depleted stem cell transplant.

The DNA of the CDR3 is TGCGCCAGCAGCTTGGGGGGGTTGGGCTCCTACGAGCAGTACTTC. Translated: CASSLGGLGSYEQYF. The chain has TRBV5-1 and TRBJ2-7; D tentatively fits TRBD1 or TRBD2 (5 bases each). V gave up 0 bases and J gave up 0 bases, with 10 bases separating them. The CDR3 spans 15 residues. Germline CDR1 and CDR2: SGHRS and YFSETQ.